The 18 T cell receptor beta chains reported below all come from one sample, sequenced in a study of blood T cell repertoires in COVID-19. This table comes from immunoSEQ multiplex PCR, and its TCRdb copy is limited to in-frame clones, with some not included. The sample shows over 95,000 clones, roughly 80% of them seen only once. Material: peripheral blood. The receptors stem from a man in his forties or fifties with acute or convalescent COVID-19.

The chain employs TRBV5-6 and TRBJ1-2; the D gene is possibly TRBD1 (6 bases). Germline CDR1 and CDR2: SGHDT and YYEEEE. This CDR3 comprises 15 residues. Trimming removed 4 bases at V and 0 bases at J, with 13 bases between. CDR3: CASSLDRRTNYGYTF. The CDR3 DNA is TGTGCCAGCAGCCTCGACAGGCGCACTAACTATGGCTACACCTTC.

The chain couples TRBV5-1 to TRBJ1-6; 10 positions agree with TRBD1. With 0 bases clipped from V and 8 bases from J, the junction kept 8 bases outside the gene matches. This CDR3 region has 17 residues. Germline loops: CDR1 SGHRS, CDR2 YFSETQ. The CDR3 DNA is TGCGCCAGCAGCTTGGTGGGACAGGGGAGGATAGATTCACCCCTCCACTTT. It yields the protein CASSLVGQGRIDSPLHF.

The count of this clone is one. CDR3 sequence: CASSQEMGQAKLAKNIQYF. The CDR3 DNA reads TGTGCCAGCAGCCAAGAAATGGGGCAGGCGAAGCTAGCCAAAAACATTCAGTACTTC. The chain carries TRBV3-1 (or the pseudogene TRBV3-2) and TRBJ2-4, with a weak D call TRBD1 (5 bases). Trimming removed 0 bases at V and 0 bases at J, with 18 bases between. This CDR3 spans 19 amino acids. CDR1 and CDR2 (germline): LGHDT, YNNKEL (reference sequence).

The chain recombines TRBV5-1 with TRBJ2-3; 15 bases match TRBD2. The ends lost 2 bases at V and 1 base at J; junction bases unmatched: 8. Germline V lookup: CDR1 SGHRS, CDR2 YFSETQ. This CDR3 has 19 amino acids. CDR3 sequence: CASSFLGLAGGLGTDTQYF. As DNA, the CDR3 is TGCGCCAGCAGCTTTCTGGGACTAGCGGGGGGTTTGGGCACAGATACGCAGTATTTT.

Written as DNA, the CDR3 is TGTGCCAGCAGTGAATTTAGGGGTAATGAAGCTTTCTTT. Amino acid sequence: CASSEFRGNEAFF. V is TRBV2 and J is TRBJ1-1, with D possibly being TRBD1 (5 bases). Trimming stripped 2 bases from V and 7 bases from J, with 11 bases between. This CDR3 comprises 13 residues. From germline, CDR1 is SNHLY and CDR2 FYNNEI.

This clone appeared a few times. The chain joins TRBV2 to TRBJ1-1; 7 bases are shared with TRBD1. CDR1 is SNHLY, CDR2 FYNNEI, per germline. The CDR3 sequence is 14 residues long. Losses at the gene ends were 5 bases for V and 4 bases for J; bases not matched to a gene: 7. The CDR3: CASSQLTGATEAFF. CDR3 coding DNA: TGTGCCAGCAGTCAATTAACAGGGGCCACTGAAGCTTTCTTT.

This clone was seen a handful of times. This chain connects TRBV4-2 to TRBJ1-6, with TRBD1 as a possible D gene (5 bases). The germline V gene has CDR1 LGHNA and CDR2 YNFKEQ. The CDR3 extends over 14 amino acids. V was trimmed by 4 bases and J by 7 bases, leaving 11 bases between them. Here the CDR3 DNA reads TGTGCCAGCAGCCGCGGGACGTTGAATTCACCCCTCCACTTT. Translated: CASSRGTLNSPLHF.

V gene TRBV2 combines with J gene TRBJ2-3; D is possibly TRBD2 (6 bases). Germline lookup yields CDR1 SNHLY and CDR2 FYNNEI. Between the trimmed V and J ends, which lost 8 bases and 4 bases, there was a span of 10 bases. The CDR3 covers 12 residues. The CDR3 loop reads CASGGVADTQYF. The CDR3 DNA is TGTGCCAGCGGAGGGGTGGCAGATACGCAGTATTTT. Based on the CDR3 plus reference TRBV2 and TRBJ2-3, the full variable domain is EPEVTQTPSHQVTQMGQEVILRCVPISNHLYFYWYRQILGQKVEFLVSFYNNEISEKSEIFDDQFSVERPDGSNFTLKIRSTKLEDSAMYFCASGGVADTQYFGPGTRLTVL.

The V and J genes are TRBV6-5 and TRBJ2-7; D gene ambiguous. This CDR3 spans 13 amino acids. Trimming cost V 5 bases and J 0 bases, with 8 bases left between them. The germline CDR1 and CDR2 sequences are MNHEY and SVGAGI. The CDR3 nucleotides are TGTGCCAGCAGTCTACGGAGCTCCTACGAGCAGTACGTC. Residues: CASSLRSSYEQYV.

CDR3 in amino acids: CASSPTLGTSTYNEQFF. In DNA form, the CDR3 reads TGTGCCAGCAGCCCCACACTCGGGACTAGCACCTACAATGAGCAGTTCTTC. The rearrangement joins TRBV4-2 to TRBJ2-1, with 9 bases aligning to TRBD2. Looked up from germline, CDR1 is LGHNA and CDR2 is YNFKEQ. This CDR3 has 17 amino acids. With 4 bases clipped from V and 2 bases from J, the junction kept 9 bases outside the gene matches.

The gene calls are TRBV5-1 and TRBJ1-5; weak D call: TRBD1 (5 bases). This CDR3 contains 15 residues. Germline V gene sequence: CDR1 SGHRS, CDR2 YFSETQ. The V end was cut by 7 bases, the J end by 3 bases, with 17 bases between. CDR3 DNA sequence: TGCGCCAGCTCAATTACAGGAGAACTCAATCAGCCCCAGCATTTT. This sequence encodes CASSITGELNQPQHF.

This chain uses TRBV28 with TRBJ2-7; TRBD1 matches 10 bases. CDR1 and CDR2 (germline): MDHEN, SYDVKM. The CDR3 totals 13 residues. The junction had 6 bases not matched to a gene; V was cut back by 7 bases and J by 6 bases. Here the CDR3 DNA reads TGTGCCAGCATTTCCGGACAGGGGGGCGAGCAGTACTTC. The encoded protein is CASISGQGGEQYF.

The rearrangement joins TRBV30 to TRBJ1-1; perhaps TRBD1 as D (5 bases). CDR3 length: 14 residues. V lost 2 bases and J 1 base, leaving 11 bases between the germline ends. Germline V gene sequence: CDR1 GTSNPN, CDR2 SVGIG (reference sequence). The DNA for the CDR3 is TGTGCCTGGAGTCCCCGGACACCGAACACTGAAGCTTTCTTT. As protein: CAWSPRTPNTEAFF.

This rearrangement joins TRBV6-5 to TRBJ2-3, with 9 bases that match TRBD1. Unmatched junction bases numbered 7, after V lost 6 bases and J lost 3 bases. The length of the CDR3 is 15 residues. CDR1 is MNHEY and CDR2 is SVGAGI in the germline V gene. The CDR3 here is CASSRTGARTDTQYF. CDR3 in DNA: TGTGCCAGCAGCCGGACAGGGGCGAGGACAGATACGCAGTATTTT.

This chain connects TRBV6-6 to TRBJ2-2, with D perhaps matching TRBD2 (6 bases). Germline-derived CDR1 and CDR2 are MNHNY and SVGAGI (reference sequence). V lost 7 bases, J lost 7 bases, and 22 bases lay in between. The CDR3 totals 16 residues. The CDR3 DNA reads TGTGCCAGCACTCAGGTTGGAGGGAAGGAGGGCGGGGAGCTGTTTTTT. This sequence encodes CASTQVGGKEGGELFF.

This clone is large by share. The V gene is TRBV7-2, the J gene TRBJ2-1; 7 nucleotides agree with TRBD2. Looked up from germline, CDR1 is SGHTA and CDR2 is FQGNSA. V was pared by 5 bases and J by 6 bases, with 7 bases of the junction left unmatched. The CDR3 spans 14 residues. The CDR3 bases are TGTGCCAGCAGCGCCCAGGGAGGGGTCAATGAGCAGTTCTTC. Translated, it gives CASSAQGGVNEQFF.

V usage is TRBV5-1 and J usage is TRBJ2-2; D is perhaps TRBD2 (7 bases). Per germline, CDR1 SGHRS and CDR2 YFSETQ. The germline V and J ends were trimmed by 2 bases and 4 bases, with 15 bases remaining between them. This CDR3 is built from 16 residues. CDR3 in amino acids: CASSFSSGGLTGELFF. The DNA of the CDR3 is TGCGCCAGCAGCTTTTCTTCGGGGGGCCTCACCGGGGAGCTGTTTTTT.

The chain couples TRBV5-1 to TRBJ1-6; 12 nucleotides match TRBD1. V shed 0 bases, J shed 10 bases, and the junction held 5 bases outside the gene matches. Germline V CDR1 and CDR2: SGHRS, YFSETQ. There are 16 residues in the CDR3. In DNA, the CDR3 is TGCGCCAGCAGCTTGGAGGGACAGGGGGCTGGGTCACCCCTCCACTTT. Amino acids: CASSLEGQGAGSPLHF.